Shown below are 17 T cell receptor beta chains from a single sample sequenced in a study of blood T cell repertoires in COVID-19. The assay was immunoSEQ multiplex PCR, and TCRdb's table has in-frame clones only and misses some. The data contain roughly 120,000 clones, about nine tenths of them seen just once; the ten biggest clones take up less than 9.5%. Specimen: peripheral blood. These receptors all come from a human donor in a cohort sampled during active COVID-19.

V is TRBV7-9 and J is TRBJ2-1; TRBD2 might be the D (7 bases). The CDR3 contains 15 residues. Germline assignment: CDR1 SEHNR and CDR2 FQNEAQ (reference sequence). Between the trimmed V and J ends, which lost 1 base and 5 bases, there was a span of 12 bases. CDR3 nucleotides: TGTGCCAGCAGCTTAGGGGGGCTAGCGGACAATGAGCAGTTCTTC. This sequence encodes CASSLGGLADNEQFF.

The table lists this clone with a count of one. The rearrangement links TRBV5-4 to TRBJ2-2; D is uncertain. This CDR3 contains 14 residues. Germline V gene data show CDR1 as SGHNT and CDR2 as YYREEE (reference sequence). V was cut by 4 bases and J by 4 bases, with 11 bases left in between. CDR3 protein: CASSPRGVTGELFF. The CDR3 coding sequence is TGTGCCAGCAGCCCGAGAGGAGTCACCGGGGAGCTGTTTTTT.

The CDR3 protein is CSALPGLAYNEQFF. The CDR3 DNA is TGCAGCGCTCTTCCGGGACTCGCCTACAATGAGCAGTTCTTC. The chain links TRBV29-1 to TRBJ2-1; a weak D match, TRBD2 (6 bases). Germline CDR1 SQVTM, CDR2 ANQGSEA. V was trimmed by 7 bases and J by 2 bases, leaving 15 bases between them. This CDR3 is built from 14 residues.

The chain combines TRBV7-9 with TRBJ2-1, with D hard to call. Germline-derived CDR1 and CDR2 are SEHNR and FQNEAQ (reference sequence). V was trimmed by 5 bases and J by 0 bases, leaving 5 bases between them. The CDR3 spans 13 residues. CDR3: CASSPSSYNEQFF. The CDR3 nucleotides are TGTGCCAGCAGCCCGAGCTCCTACAATGAGCAGTTCTTC.

The chain employs TRBV7-9 and TRBJ2-5; TRBD1 agrees at 7 bases. V shed 0 bases and J 5 bases; nucleotides not matched to a gene: 3. Germline CDR1 is SEHNR and CDR2 is FQNEAQ (reference sequence). The CDR3 spans 14 residues. The chain's CDR3 is CASSLAGTEETQYF. CDR3 DNA sequence: TGTGCCAGCAGCTTAGCGGGGACAGAGGAGACCCAGTACTTC.

The genes are TRBV28 and TRBJ2-7; 9 nucleotides align to TRBD1. The J segment lost 5 bases and the V segment lost 5 bases, leaving 13 bases of the junction unmatched. The CDR3 covers 16 residues. The germline V gene has CDR1 MDHEN and CDR2 SYDVKM. CDR3 sequence: CASSAPRDRVSHEQYF. CDR3 nucleotide sequence: TGTGCCAGCAGTGCCCCCCGGGACAGGGTTTCCCACGAGCAGTACTTC.

The V and J genes are TRBV28 and TRBJ1-3; no firm D call. Per the germline V gene, CDR1 is MDHEN and CDR2 is SYDVKM. V was shortened by 6 bases and J by 0 bases, with 12 bases between the two germline ends. This CDR3 region has 15 residues. CDR3 in amino acids: CASRTLGSSGNTIYF. CDR3 DNA: TGTGCCAGCAGGACCCTAGGGAGCTCTGGAAACACCATATATTTT.

V is TRBV7-9 and J is TRBJ2-3; 8 bases fit TRBD2. With 5 bases clipped from V and 4 bases from J, the junction kept 2 bases outside the gene matches. The CDR3 length is 13 residues. The V gene's germline CDR1 is SEHNR and CDR2 FQNEAQ (reference sequence). CDR3 sequence (DNA): TGTGCCAGCAGCCCGGGGGGGGCAGATACGCAGTATTTT. Translation: CASSPGGADTQYF.

The CDR3 DNA sequence: TGTGCCAGCAGCCTACCTTCTACTGAAGAGCAGTACTTC. Translation: CASSLPSTEEQYF. The chain joins TRBV28 to TRBJ2-7; D call uncertain. Trimming took 6 bases from V and 7 from J, leaving 16 bases between them. There are 13 residues in the CDR3. From germline, CDR1 is MDHEN and CDR2 SYDVKM.

The chain recombines TRBV9 with TRBJ1-6, with D uncertain. The CDR3 totals 17 residues. Trimming shortened V by 0 bases and J by 0 bases, and 10 bases separated the two germline ends. Germline V gene lookup returns CDR1 SGDLS and CDR2 YYNGEE. This chain's CDR3 is CASSVEFSSSYNSPLHF. In DNA form, the CDR3 reads TGTGCCAGCAGCGTAGAATTTAGTAGCTCCTATAATTCACCCCTCCACTTT.

The sample holds one count of this clone. The rearrangement joins TRBV11-3 to TRBJ2-1; 11 bases map to TRBD2. This CDR3 region has 19 residues. V gave up 3 bases and J gave up 7 bases; unmatched junction bases: 17. Germline V gene lookup returns CDR1 SGHNT and CDR2 YENEEA. CDR3 DNA sequence: TGTGCCAGCAGCTTTGATTCGGCGACTAGCGGGAAGTTAGATAATGAGCAGTTCTTC. It yields the protein CASSFDSATSGKLDNEQFF.

The chain recombines TRBV6-6 with TRBJ2-7; maybe TRBD2 (5 bases). V lost 0 bases and J lost 2, with 8 bases in between. This CDR3 contains 14 residues. Germline CDR1 and CDR2: MNHNY and SVGAGI (reference sequence). CDR3 DNA: TGTGCCAGCAGTTACTCGAGCGGTCCCTACGAGCAGTACTTC. Translated: CASSYSSGPYEQYF.

The rearrangement joins TRBV19 to TRBJ2-1; TRBD2 matches at 14 bases. Germline values: CDR1 LNHDA, CDR2 SQIVND (reference sequence). V was clipped by 6 bases and J by 5 bases; unmatched bases: 6. This CDR3 has 16 amino acids. In DNA form, the CDR3 reads TGTGCCAGTAGCCGTCGACTAGCGGGAGGGAACAATGAGCAGTTCTTC. It translates to CASSRRLAGGNNEQFF.

The rearrangement links TRBV27 to TRBJ1-4, with TRBD1 identical over 7 bases. CDR1 and CDR2 (germline): MNHEY, SMNVEV (reference sequence). The CDR3 loop spans 14 amino acids. Trimming removed 7 bases from V and 2 bases from J; junction bases left unmatched: 4. CDR3 bases: TGTGCCAGCAAACAGGGGAGGACTAATGAAAAACTGTTTTTT. It translates to CASKQGRTNEKLFF.

This sequence joins TRBV29-1 and TRBJ1-4; TRBD1 might be the D (6 bases). The V gene's germline CDR1 is SQVTM and CDR2 ANQGSEA. This CDR3 spans 14 amino acids. V was trimmed by 6 bases and J by 7 bases, leaving 18 bases between them. CDR3 in DNA: TGCAGCGTGCAACGTAGGGGGTACGGTGAAAAACTGTTTTTT. It is translated as CSVQRRGYGEKLFF.

The V and J genes are TRBV6-5 and TRBJ1-5; a weak D match, TRBD1 (6 bases). With 8 bases removed from V and 6 bases from J, the gap between germline ends came to 14 bases. The CDR3 runs to 13 residues. Germline V gene data show CDR1 as MNHEY and CDR2 as SVGAGI. CDR3 bases: TGTGCCAGCGGCCGGGACAATAGTCAGCCCCAGCATTTT. Translation gives CASGRDNSQPQHF.

The chain has TRBV6-5 and TRBJ1-5; D may be TRBD1 (5 bases). V dropped 7 bases and J dropped 11 bases, with 12 bases sitting between them. The CDR3 sequence is 11 residues long. Looked up from germline, CDR1 is MNHEY and CDR2 is SVGAGI. The CDR3 DNA reads as TGTGCCAGCACCGGGGGTCGAACCCAGCATTTT. This sequence encodes CASTGGRTQHF.